This entry features one TCR beta chain sequence. The data derive from a study of cytomegalovirus exposure and HLA in healthy donors. The V gene's germline CDR1 is SQVTM and CDR2 ANQGSEA. The CDR3 runs to 14 residues. Trimming pared 4 bases from V and 1 base from J, leaving 10 bases between. PCR amplification relied on 60 Vbeta primers (plus 13 Jbeta primers). Clones were sequenced by immunoSEQ multiplex PCR, and TCRdb holds only the in-frame ones, with some missing. The data contain some 160,000 clones, approximately 80% of them singletons. The TCR was taken from a male donor in good health and CMV-seronegative. This rearrangement joins TRBV29-1 to TRBJ2-2; no reliable D call. The sequencing input was PBMCs. CDR3 region: CSVAVRRNTGELFF. The CDR3 region has the DNA TGCAGCGTTGCCGTCAGGCGGAACACCGGGGAGCTGTTTTTT.